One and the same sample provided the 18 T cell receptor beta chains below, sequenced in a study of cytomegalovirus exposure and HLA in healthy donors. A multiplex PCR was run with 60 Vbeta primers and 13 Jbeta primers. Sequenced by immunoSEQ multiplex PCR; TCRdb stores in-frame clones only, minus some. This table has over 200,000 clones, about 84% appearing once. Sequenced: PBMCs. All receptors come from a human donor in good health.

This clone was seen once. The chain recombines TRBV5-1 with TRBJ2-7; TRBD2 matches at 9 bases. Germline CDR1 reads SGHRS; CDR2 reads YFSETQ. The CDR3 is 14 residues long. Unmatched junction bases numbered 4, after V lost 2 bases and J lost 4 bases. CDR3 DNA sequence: TGCGCCAGCAGCTTTGATAGCGGGAGTTACGAGCAGTACTTC. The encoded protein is CASSFDSGSYEQYF.

The CDR3 sequence: CASSLLGQNGEKLFF. DNA of the CDR3: TGTGCCAGTAGTCTTCTTGGACAGAATGGTGAAAAACTGTTTTTT. This sequence joins TRBV19 and TRBJ1-4; possibly TRBD1 for D (6 bases). The CDR3 runs to 15 residues. Trimming removed 5 bases from V and 7 bases from J, with 17 bases in between. Germline lookup yields CDR1 LNHDA and CDR2 SQIVND (reference sequence).

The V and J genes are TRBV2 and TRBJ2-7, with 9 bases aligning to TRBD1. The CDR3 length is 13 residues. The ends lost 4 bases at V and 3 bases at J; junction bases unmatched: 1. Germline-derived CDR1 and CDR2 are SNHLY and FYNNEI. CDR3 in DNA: TGTGCCAGCAGTGTGGACAGGGGCTACGAGCAGTACTTC. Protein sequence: CASSVDRGYEQYF. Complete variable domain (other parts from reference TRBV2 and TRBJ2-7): EPEVTQTPSHQVTQMGQEVILRCVPISNHLYFYWYRQILGQKVEFLVSFYNNEISEKSEIFDDQFSVERPDGSNFTLKIRSTKLEDSAMYFCASSVDRGYEQYFGPGTRLTVT.

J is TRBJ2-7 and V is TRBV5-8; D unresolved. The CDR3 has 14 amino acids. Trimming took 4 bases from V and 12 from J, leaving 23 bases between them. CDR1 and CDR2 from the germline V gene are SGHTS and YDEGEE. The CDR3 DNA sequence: TGTGCCAGCAGCGTATCCTCCCCCCAAGGAGTTAGGTACTTC. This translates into CASSVSSPQGVRYF.

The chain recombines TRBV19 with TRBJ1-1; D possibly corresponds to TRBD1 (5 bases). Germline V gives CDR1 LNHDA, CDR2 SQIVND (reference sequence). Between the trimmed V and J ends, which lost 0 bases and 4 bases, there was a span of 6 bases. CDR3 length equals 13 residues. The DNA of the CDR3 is TGTGCCAGTAGTATAGACGGGGGCACTGAAGCTTTCTTT. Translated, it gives CASSIDGGTEAFF.

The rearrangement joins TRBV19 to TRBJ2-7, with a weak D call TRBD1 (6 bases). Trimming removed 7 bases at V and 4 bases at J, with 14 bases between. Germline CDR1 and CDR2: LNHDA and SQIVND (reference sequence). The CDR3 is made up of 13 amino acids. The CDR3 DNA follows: TGTGCCAGTAAGGAGACAGGACTTTACGAGCAGTACTTC. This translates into CASKETGLYEQYF.

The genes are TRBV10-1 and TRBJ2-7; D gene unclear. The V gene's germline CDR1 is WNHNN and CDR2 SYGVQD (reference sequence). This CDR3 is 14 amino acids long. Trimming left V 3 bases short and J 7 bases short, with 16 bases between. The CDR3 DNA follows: TGCGCCAGCAGTGATAGTCCGGGTGGAGTTGAGCAGTACTTC. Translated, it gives CASSDSPGGVEQYF.

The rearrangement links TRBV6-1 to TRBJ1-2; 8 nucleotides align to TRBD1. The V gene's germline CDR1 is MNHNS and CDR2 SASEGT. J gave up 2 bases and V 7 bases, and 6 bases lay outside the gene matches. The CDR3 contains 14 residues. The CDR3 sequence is CASTGQGTNYGYTF. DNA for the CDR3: TGTGCCAGCACAGGACAGGGAACAAACTATGGCTACACCTTC.

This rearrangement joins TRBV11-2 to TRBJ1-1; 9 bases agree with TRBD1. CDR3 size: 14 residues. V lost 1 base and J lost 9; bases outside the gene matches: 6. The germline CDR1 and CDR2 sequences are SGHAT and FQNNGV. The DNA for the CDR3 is TGTGCCAGCAGCTTAGTAGTCGGACAGGGGAAAGCTTTCTTT. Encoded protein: CASSLVVGQGKAFF.

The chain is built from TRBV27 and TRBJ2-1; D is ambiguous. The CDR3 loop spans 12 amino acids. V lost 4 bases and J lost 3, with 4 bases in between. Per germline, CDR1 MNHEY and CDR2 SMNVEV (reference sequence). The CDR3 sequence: CASSYGYNEQFF. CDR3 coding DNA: TGTGCCAGCAGTTACGGCTACAATGAGCAGTTCTTC.

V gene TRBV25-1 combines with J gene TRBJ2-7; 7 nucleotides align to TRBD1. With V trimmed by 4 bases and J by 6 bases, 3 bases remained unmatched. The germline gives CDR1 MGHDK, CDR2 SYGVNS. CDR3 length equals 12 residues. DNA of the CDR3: TGTGCCAGCAGTGCGACAGGGAGCGAGCAGTACTTC. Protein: CASSATGSEQYF.

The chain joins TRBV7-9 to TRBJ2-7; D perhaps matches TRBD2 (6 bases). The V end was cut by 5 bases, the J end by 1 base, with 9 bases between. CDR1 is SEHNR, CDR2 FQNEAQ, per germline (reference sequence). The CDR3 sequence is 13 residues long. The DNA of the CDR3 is TGTGCCAGCAGCCCGGGACTTTCCTACGAGCAGTACTTC. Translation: CASSPGLSYEQYF.

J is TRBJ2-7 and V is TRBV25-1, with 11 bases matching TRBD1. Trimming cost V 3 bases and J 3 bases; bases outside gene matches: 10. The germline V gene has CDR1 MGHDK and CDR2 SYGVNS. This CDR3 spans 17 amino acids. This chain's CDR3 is CASSDPGRTGGHYEQYF. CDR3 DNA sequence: TGTGCCAGCAGTGACCCTGGGCGGACAGGGGGCCACTACGAGCAGTACTTC.

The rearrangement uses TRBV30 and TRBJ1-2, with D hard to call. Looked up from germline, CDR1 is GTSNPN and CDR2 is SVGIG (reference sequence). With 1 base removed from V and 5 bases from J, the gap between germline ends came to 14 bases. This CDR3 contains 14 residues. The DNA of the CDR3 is TGTGCCTGGAGTGCCCCATCCCTTACATATGGCTACACCTTC. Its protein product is CAWSAPSLTYGYTF.

In nucleotides, the CDR3 is TGCAGCGTCCAGCTAGAAACCTACGAGCAGTACTTC. Protein sequence: CSVQLETYEQYF. This sequence joins TRBV29-1 and TRBJ2-7, with no clear D. CDR1 is SQVTM, CDR2 ANQGSEA, per germline. Trimming stripped 6 bases from V and 2 bases from J, with 11 bases between. The length of the CDR3 is 12 residues.

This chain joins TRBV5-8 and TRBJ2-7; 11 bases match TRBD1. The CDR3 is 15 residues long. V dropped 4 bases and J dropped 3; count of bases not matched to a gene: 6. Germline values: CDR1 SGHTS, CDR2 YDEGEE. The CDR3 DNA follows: TGTGCCAGCAGCCCGTGGACAGGGGGCAACTACGAGCAGTACTTC. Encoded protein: CASSPWTGGNYEQYF.

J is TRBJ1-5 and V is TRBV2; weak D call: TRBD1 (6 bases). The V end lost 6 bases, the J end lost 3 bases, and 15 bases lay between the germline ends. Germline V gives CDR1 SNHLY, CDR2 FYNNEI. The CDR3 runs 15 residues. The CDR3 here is CASRVTGIHNQPQHF. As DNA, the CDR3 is TGTGCCAGCAGGGTTACAGGGATCCACAATCAGCCCCAGCATTTT.

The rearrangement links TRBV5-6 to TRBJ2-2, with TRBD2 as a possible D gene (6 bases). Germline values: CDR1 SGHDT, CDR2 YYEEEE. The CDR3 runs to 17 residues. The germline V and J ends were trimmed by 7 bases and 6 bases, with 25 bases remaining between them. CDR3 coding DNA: TGTGCCAGCCGACTCGCTGGATGCGGAGGGTTGGCCGGGGAGCTGTTTTTT. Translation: CASRLAGCGGLAGELFF.